The 23 T cell receptor beta chains listed next were all sequenced from one sample in a study of human T cells and chemical hapten exposure. TCRdb reprocessed the RACE reads with MiXCR, giving one entry per CDR3 protein. The table lists around 120,000 distinct CDR3 sequences, more than 9.5% of them singletons. Time point given: patch test 1, 2 weeks after DPC sensitization. Treatment given: therapeutic diphenylcyclopropenone sensitization with weekly scalp DPC. This specimen consisted of whole blood, obtained in connection with sensitization to the hapten diphenylcyclopropenone (DPC). The receptors were gathered from a woman between 40 and 50 years old with alopecia areata. Some clones in this sample may be carry-over from other donors' samples.

This rearrangement joins TRBV2 to TRBJ1-5, with 7 bases lining up with TRBD1. Germline trimming cut 6 bases from V and 5 bases from J; bases unmatched to any gene: 4. Germline V CDR1 and CDR2: SNHLY, FYNNEI. The CDR3 length is 13 residues. CDR3 loop: CASRETGDQPQHF. DNA for the CDR3: TGTGCCAGCAGGGAAACAGGGGATCAGCCCCAGCATTTT.

This clonotype was found many times. This chain joins TRBV7-2 and TRBJ1-4; no definite D call. Germline CDR1 SGHTA, CDR2 FQGNSA. The CDR3 has 14 amino acids. Trimming shortened V by 5 bases and J by 8 bases, and 15 bases separated the two germline ends. The CDR3 loop is CASSLDRPGEKLFF. CDR3 nucleotide sequence: TGTGCCAGCAGCCTGGACCGCCCTGGGGAAAAACTGTTTTTT.

Written as DNA, the CDR3 is TGTGCCAGCTCACCAAGGGACGTTCTCGGCAGTCAACTAGCCAAAAACATTCAGTACTTC. It yields the protein CASSPRDVLGSQLAKNIQYF. The chain has TRBV18 and TRBJ2-4; D is perhaps TRBD1 or TRBD2 (5 bases each). CDR3 length: 20 amino acids. The germline CDR1 and CDR2 sequences are KGHSH and LQKENI. Trimming cost V 2 bases and J 0 bases, with 23 bases left between them.

This chain connects TRBV12-3 or TRBV12-4 to TRBJ1-2; the match to TRBD1 covers 9 bases. With 7 bases clipped from V and 7 bases from J, the junction kept 7 bases outside the gene matches. This CDR3 comprises 13 residues. The CDR3, as DNA: TGTGCCAGCACCCTAGGGACAGGGAGTGGCTACACCTTC. Protein: CASTLGTGSGYTF.

This clonotype was seen only a few times. The chain carries TRBV6-5 and TRBJ1-5; D perhaps matches TRBD1 (5 bases). The germline gives CDR1 MNHEY, CDR2 SVGAGI. The CDR3 has 14 amino acids. V was pared by 6 bases and J by 7 bases, with 16 bases between. This CDR3 is CASSRAGGGQPQHF. CDR3 DNA: TGTGCCAGCAGCCGCGCTGGGGGAGGGCAGCCCCAGCATTTT.

This clonotype has ten or more counts. The chain combines TRBV7-2 with TRBJ1-2; 7 bases align to TRBD1. In germline, CDR1 is SGHTA, CDR2 FQGNSA. This CDR3 comprises 13 residues. With 4 bases clipped from V and 12 bases from J, the junction kept 11 bases outside the gene matches. The CDR3 region has the DNA TGTGCCAGCAGCTCCGACAGGGAGTGGGTTAACACCTTC. Encoded protein: CASSSDREWVNTF.

The chain uses TRBV7-6 and TRBJ1-1; 8 bases align to TRBD1. The CDR3 totals 12 residues. The V and J ends lost 3 bases and 12 bases, in that order; junction bases with no gene match: 6. Germline assignment: CDR1 SGHVS and CDR2 FNYEAQ. CDR3 DNA: TGTGCCAGCAGCTTTCCAGGGGGCGCCCCTTTCTTT. As protein: CASSFPGGAPFF.

This clonotype was recorded at least ten times. The chain joins TRBV12-3 or TRBV12-4 to TRBJ2-5; TRBD2 aligns across 13 bases. This CDR3 has 15 residues. The V and J ends lost 7 bases and 4 bases, in that order; junction bases with no gene match: 6. The CDR3 region is CASTLGLAGRETQYF. CDR3 DNA sequence: TGTGCCAGCACCTTGGGACTAGCGGGACGAGAGACCCAGTACTTC.

This clonotype was picked up many times. For the CDR3, the DNA is TGTGCCAGCAGTTACGGCGGAAGCATCAATCAGCCCCAGCATTTT. Its translation: CASSYGGSINQPQHF. The chain uses TRBV6-2 or TRBV6-3 and TRBJ1-5; no definite D call. Trimming left V 2 bases short and J 3 bases short, with 11 bases between. The germline V gene has CDR1 MNHEY and CDR2 SVGEGT. The CDR3 runs 15 residues.

This clonotype has just a few counts. This rearrangement joins TRBV29-1 to TRBJ1-5; the D gene is possibly TRBD1 (5 bases). Germline loops: CDR1 SQVTM, CDR2 ANQGSEA. The CDR3 length is 14 residues. V was shortened by 4 bases and J by 2 bases, with 12 bases between the two germline ends. The CDR3 coding sequence is TGCAGCGTTGGAGGGGACGATGGCAATCAGCCCCAGCATTTT. Its protein product is CSVGGDDGNQPQHF. The complete variable domain, with remaining parts taken from reference TRBV29-1 and TRBJ1-5, reads SAVISQKPSRDICQRGTSLTIQCQVDSQVTMMFWYRQQPGQSLTLIATANQGSEATYESGFVIDKFPISRPNLTFSTLTVSNMSPEDSSIYLCSVGGDDGNQPQHFGDGTRLSIL.

The table lists this clonotype with many counts. The V call is TRBV5-1, the J call TRBJ1-1; no clear D. There are 13 residues in the CDR3. CDR1 and CDR2 from the germline V gene are SGHRS and YFSETQ. Trimming took off 5 bases at V and 0 bases at J, with 8 bases between the two ends. CDR3 nucleotide sequence: TGCGCCAGCAGGCCGTTAATGAACACTGAAGCTTTCTTT. This sequence encodes CASRPLMNTEAFF.

By sample fraction, this clonotype is medium-sized. This rearrangement joins TRBV6-4 to TRBJ2-3; no clear D. Trimming removed 2 bases from V and 2 bases from J, with 5 bases in between. This CDR3 region has 13 residues. Germline CDR1 reads MRHNA; CDR2 reads SNTAGT. This CDR3 reads CASSDGLTDTQYF. The CDR3 DNA reads TGTGCCAGCAGTGACGGTCTCACAGATACGCAGTATTTT.

This clonotype was seen only a few times. CDR3 bases: TGTGCCAGCAGTTACAGGGGCTACTACAATGAGCAGTTCTTC. This codes for CASSYRGYYNEQFF. J is TRBJ2-1 and V is TRBV6-5; D may be TRBD1 (5 bases). V was clipped by 2 bases and J by 3 bases, with 8 bases between them. The CDR3 extends over 14 amino acids. CDR1 is MNHEY and CDR2 is SVGAGI in the germline V gene.

This clonotype was seen a single time. The rearrangement uses TRBV7-2 and TRBJ2-5; 12 nucleotides align to TRBD2. Germline values: CDR1 SGHTA, CDR2 FQGNSA. The CDR3 sequence is 15 residues long. V was pared by 3 bases and J by 5 bases, with 4 bases of the junction left unmatched. The DNA for the CDR3 is TGTGCCAGCAGCTTTTCCCTAGCGGGGGGGGAGACCCAGTACTTC. Residues: CASSFSLAGGETQYF.

This clonotype occurred many times. This chain uses TRBV7-9 with TRBJ2-5; D might be TRBD2 (6 bases). The germline gives CDR1 SEHNR, CDR2 FQNEAQ (reference sequence). Trimming removed 2 bases at V and 2 bases at J, with 12 bases between. This CDR3 is 15 amino acids long. The CDR3 loop is CASSLPLGSQETQYF. CDR3 bases: TGTGCCAGCAGCTTACCCCTCGGGAGTCAAGAGACCCAGTACTTC.

This clonotype was counted ten times or more. The rearrangement uses TRBV28 and TRBJ1-1, with a tentative D call TRBD1 (5 bases). The CDR3 contains 13 residues. In germline, CDR1 is MDHEN, CDR2 SYDVKM. With 7 bases removed from V and 7 bases from J, the gap between germline ends came to 16 bases. The CDR3 loop is CASTDHEGIEAFF. CDR3 DNA: TGTGCCAGCACCGATCATGAGGGGATTGAAGCTTTCTTT.

V gene TRBV28 combines with J gene TRBJ2-1; D possibly corresponds to TRBD2 (5 bases). Trimming cost V 4 bases and J 4 bases, with 20 bases left between them. There are 17 residues in the CDR3. Germline CDR1 is MDHEN and CDR2 is SYDVKM. The CDR3 is CASSSPENFRGYNEQFF. CDR3 in DNA: TGTGCCAGCAGTTCACCAGAGAACTTCCGGGGTTACAATGAGCAGTTCTTC.

This clonotype appeared many times. The V gene is TRBV6-5, the J gene TRBJ2-4; D gene ambiguous. Germline V gene sequence: CDR1 MNHEY, CDR2 SVGAGI. The CDR3 spans 11 residues. V gave up 3 bases and J gave up 7 bases, with 4 bases separating them. CDR3 residues: CASSYENIQYF. The CDR3 DNA follows: TGTGCCAGCAGTTATGAGAACATTCAGTACTTC.

This clonotype was seen at least ten times. The chain has TRBV7-2 and TRBJ2-2, with D possibly being TRBD2 (7 bases). The CDR3 sequence is 15 residues long. Germline values: CDR1 SGHTA, CDR2 FQGNSA. Deletions cut 5 bases from V and 5 bases from J, with 15 bases between. The CDR3: CASSVRGGATGELFF. DNA for the CDR3: TGTGCCAGCAGCGTTAGAGGGGGGGCGACCGGGGAGCTGTTTTTT.

This chain joins TRBV28 and TRBJ2-3, with no clear D. Trimming stripped 8 bases from V and 8 bases from J, with 11 bases between. The CDR3 length is 11 residues. Germline-derived CDR1 and CDR2 are MDHEN and SYDVKM. The CDR3 DNA reads TGTGCCAGCGTGGCGGCATCTACGCAGTATTTT. It translates to CASVAASTQYF. The variable domain in full, with the rest retrieved from reference TRBV28 and TRBJ2-3, is DVKVTQSSRYLVKRTGEKVFLECVQDMDHENMFWYRQDPGLGLRLIYFSYDVKMKEKGDIPEGYSVSREKKERFSLILESASTNQTSMYLCASVAASTQYFGPGTRLTVL.

This clonotype has just a few counts. The V gene is TRBV5-6, the J gene TRBJ1-6; no reliable D call. Germline loops: CDR1 SGHDT, CDR2 YYEEEE. The CDR3 runs to 16 residues. V was cut by 2 bases and J by 15 bases, with 24 bases left in between. The CDR3 nucleotides read TGTGCCAGCAGCTTTGGTCCCCGCCTTGAAGGGTTAATCCTCCACTTT. Its protein product is CASSFGPRLEGLILHF.

CDR3 residues: CSATISGEKLFF. CDR3 DNA: TGCAGCGCGACTATATCTGGCGAAAAACTGTTTTTT. J is TRBJ1-4 and V is TRBV29-1; D call uncertain. Germline loops: CDR1 SQVTM, CDR2 ANQGSEA. The CDR3 extends over 12 amino acids. Trimming left V 7 bases short and J 8 bases short, with 14 bases between.

The table lists this clonotype with many counts. V and J are TRBV20-1 and TRBJ2-5; D gene ambiguous. Germline V gene data show CDR1 as DFQATT and CDR2 as SNEGSKA (reference sequence). V was cut by 6 bases and J by 1 base, with 3 bases left in between. The CDR3 consists of 10 residues. CDR3 nucleotide sequence: TGCAGTGCCCGCCAAGAGACCCAGTACTTC. Translation gives CSARQETQYF.